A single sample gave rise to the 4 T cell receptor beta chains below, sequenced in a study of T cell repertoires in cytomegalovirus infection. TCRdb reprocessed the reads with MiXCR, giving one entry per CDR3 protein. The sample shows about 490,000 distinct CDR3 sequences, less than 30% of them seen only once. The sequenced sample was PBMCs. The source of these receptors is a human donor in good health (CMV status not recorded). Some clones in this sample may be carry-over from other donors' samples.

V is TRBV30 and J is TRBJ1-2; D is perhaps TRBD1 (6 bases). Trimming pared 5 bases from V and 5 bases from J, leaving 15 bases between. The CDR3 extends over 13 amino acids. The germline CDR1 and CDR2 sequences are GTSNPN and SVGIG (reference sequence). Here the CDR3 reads CAWGLLDSYGYTF. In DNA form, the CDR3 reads TGTGCCTGGGGACTGCTGGACAGTTATGGCTACACCTTC.

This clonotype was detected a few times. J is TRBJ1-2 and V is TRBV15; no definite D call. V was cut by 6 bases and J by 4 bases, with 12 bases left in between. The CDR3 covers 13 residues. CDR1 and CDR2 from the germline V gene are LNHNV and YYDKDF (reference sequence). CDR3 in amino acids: CATREGRSYGYTF. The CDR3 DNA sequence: TGTGCCACCAGGGAGGGAAGGAGCTATGGCTACACCTTC. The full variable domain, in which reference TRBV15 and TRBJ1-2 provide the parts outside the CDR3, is DAMVIQNPRYQVTQFGKPVTLSCSQTLNHNVMYWYQQKSSQAPKLLFHYYDKDFNNEADTPDNFQSRRPNTSFCFLDIRSPGLGDTAMYLCATREGRSYGYTFGSGTRLTVV.

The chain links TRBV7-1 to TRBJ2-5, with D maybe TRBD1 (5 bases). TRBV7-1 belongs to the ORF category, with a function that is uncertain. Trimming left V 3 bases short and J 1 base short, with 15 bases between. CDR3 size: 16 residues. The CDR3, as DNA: TGTGCCAGCAGCTCCTACGAGGACAAATTCCAAGAGACCCAGTACTTC. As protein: CASSSYEDKFQETQYF.

The CDR3 DNA reads as TGTGCCAGCAGTTTATCAGGGGCGGTGTACGAGCAGTACGTC. Its translation is CASSLSGAVYEQYV. The rearrangement joins TRBV12-3 or TRBV12-4 to TRBJ2-7; a possible D gene is TRBD1 (6 bases). The CDR3 runs 14 residues. The V end was cut by 2 bases, the J end by 4 bases, with 12 bases between.